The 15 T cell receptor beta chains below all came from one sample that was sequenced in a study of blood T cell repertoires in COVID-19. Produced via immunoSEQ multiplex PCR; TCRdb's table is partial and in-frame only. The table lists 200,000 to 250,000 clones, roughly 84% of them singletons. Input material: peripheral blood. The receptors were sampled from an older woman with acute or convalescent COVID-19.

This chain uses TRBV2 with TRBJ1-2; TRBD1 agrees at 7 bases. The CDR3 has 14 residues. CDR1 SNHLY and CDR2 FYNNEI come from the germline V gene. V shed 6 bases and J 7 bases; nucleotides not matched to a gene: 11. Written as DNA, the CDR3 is TGTGCCAGCAGGTCTACAGGGGTGACGGTTGGCTACACCTTC. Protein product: CASRSTGVTVGYTF.

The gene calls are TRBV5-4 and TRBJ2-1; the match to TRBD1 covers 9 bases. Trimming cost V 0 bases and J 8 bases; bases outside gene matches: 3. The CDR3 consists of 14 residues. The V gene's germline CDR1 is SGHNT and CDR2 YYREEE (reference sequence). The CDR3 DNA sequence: TGTGCCAGCAGCTTGGGGGACAGGGTCGATGAGCAGTTCTTC. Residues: CASSLGDRVDEQFF.

CDR3: CASSLLGTETEAFF. CDR3 DNA: TGTGCCAGCAGCCTATTAGGGACAGAGACTGAAGCTTTCTTT. This sequence joins TRBV13 and TRBJ1-1; TRBD1 agrees at 7 bases. The CDR3 extends over 14 amino acids. Germline-derived CDR1 and CDR2 are PRHDT and FYEKMQ (reference sequence). J gave up 5 bases and V 5 bases, and 8 bases lay outside the gene matches.

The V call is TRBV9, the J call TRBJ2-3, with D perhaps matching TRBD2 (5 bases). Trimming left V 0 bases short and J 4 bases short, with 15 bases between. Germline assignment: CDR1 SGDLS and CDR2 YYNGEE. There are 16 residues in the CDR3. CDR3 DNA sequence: TGTGCCAGCAGCGTAGGCGTCTTGAGGGCATCAGATACGCAGTATTTT. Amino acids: CASSVGVLRASDTQYF.

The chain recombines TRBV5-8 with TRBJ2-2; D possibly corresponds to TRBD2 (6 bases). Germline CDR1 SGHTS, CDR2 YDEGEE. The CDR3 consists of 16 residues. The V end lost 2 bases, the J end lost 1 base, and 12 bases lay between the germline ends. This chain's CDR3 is CASSLSGTRNTGELFF. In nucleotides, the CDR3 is TGTGCCAGCAGCTTATCCGGGACTCGGAACACCGGGGAGCTGTTTTTT.

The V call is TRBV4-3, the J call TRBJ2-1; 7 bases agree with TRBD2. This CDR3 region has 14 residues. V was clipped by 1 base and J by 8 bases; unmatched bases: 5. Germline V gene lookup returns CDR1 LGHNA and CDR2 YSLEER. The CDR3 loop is CASSQGITSDEQFF. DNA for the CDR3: TGCGCCAGCAGCCAAGGAATAACTAGCGATGAGCAGTTCTTC.

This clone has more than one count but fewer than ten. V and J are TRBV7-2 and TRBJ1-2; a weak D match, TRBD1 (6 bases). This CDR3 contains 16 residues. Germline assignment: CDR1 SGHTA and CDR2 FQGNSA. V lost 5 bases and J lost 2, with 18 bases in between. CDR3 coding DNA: TGTGCCAGCAGCAAAACCTGGGGGGGGGCCAACTATGGCTACACCTTC. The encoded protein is CASSKTWGGANYGYTF.

The CDR3 spells CASSPGSRVSYNEQFF. DNA of the CDR3: TGTGCCAGCAGCCCAGGCAGCAGGGTCTCCTACAATGAGCAGTTCTTC. The V call is TRBV3-1 (or the pseudogene TRBV3-2), the J call TRBJ2-1; D might be TRBD1 (5 bases). In germline, CDR1 is LGHDT, CDR2 YNNKEL (reference sequence). Between the trimmed V and J ends, which lost 4 bases and 0 bases, there was a span of 13 bases. This CDR3 has 16 residues.

In DNA form, the CDR3 reads TGTGCCAGTAGTATTGGCGGGACAGGGAGGCTGAATTCACCCCTCCACTTT. Its translation is CASSIGGTGRLNSPLHF. V is TRBV19 and J is TRBJ1-6; 9 nucleotides align to TRBD1. Unmatched junction bases numbered 10, after V lost 3 bases and J lost 7 bases. Germline-derived CDR1 and CDR2 are LNHDA and SQIVND (reference sequence). This CDR3 has 17 amino acids.

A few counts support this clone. The CDR3 spells CASSSFSGELFF. CDR3 in DNA: TGTGCCAGCAGTTCGTTCTCCGGGGAGCTGTTTTTT. The chain couples TRBV12-3 or TRBV12-4 to TRBJ2-2; D is ambiguous. The V end lost 4 bases, the J end lost 6 bases, and 6 bases lay between the germline ends. The length of the CDR3 is 12 residues.

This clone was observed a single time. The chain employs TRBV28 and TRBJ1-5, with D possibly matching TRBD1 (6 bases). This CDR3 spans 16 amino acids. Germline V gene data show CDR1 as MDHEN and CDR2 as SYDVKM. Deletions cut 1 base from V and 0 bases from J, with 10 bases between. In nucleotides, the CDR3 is TGTGCCAGCAGTTTATCGCCGGGACATAGCAATCAGCCCCAGCATTTT. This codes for CASSLSPGHSNQPQHF.

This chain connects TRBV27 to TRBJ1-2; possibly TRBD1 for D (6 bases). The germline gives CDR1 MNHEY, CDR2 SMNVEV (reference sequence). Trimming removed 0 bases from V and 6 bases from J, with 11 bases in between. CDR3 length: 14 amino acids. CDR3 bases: TGTGCCAGCAGTTTATCGACCAGGGGCGATGGCTACACCTTC. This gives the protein CASSLSTRGDGYTF.

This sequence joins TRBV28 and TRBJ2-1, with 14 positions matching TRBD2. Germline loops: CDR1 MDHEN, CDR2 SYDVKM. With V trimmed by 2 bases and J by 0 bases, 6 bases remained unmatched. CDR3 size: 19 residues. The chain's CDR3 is CASSLGLAGGRSSYNEQFF. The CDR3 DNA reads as TGTGCCAGCAGTTTAGGACTAGCGGGGGGCCGGAGCTCCTACAATGAGCAGTTCTTC.

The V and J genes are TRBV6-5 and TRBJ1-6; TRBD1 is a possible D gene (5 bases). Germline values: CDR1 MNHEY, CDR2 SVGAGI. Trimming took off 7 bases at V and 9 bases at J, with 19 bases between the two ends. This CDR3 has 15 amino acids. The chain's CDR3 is CASTKGKPESSPLHF. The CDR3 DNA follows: TGTGCCAGCACCAAGGGGAAACCTGAGTCTTCACCCCTCCACTTT.

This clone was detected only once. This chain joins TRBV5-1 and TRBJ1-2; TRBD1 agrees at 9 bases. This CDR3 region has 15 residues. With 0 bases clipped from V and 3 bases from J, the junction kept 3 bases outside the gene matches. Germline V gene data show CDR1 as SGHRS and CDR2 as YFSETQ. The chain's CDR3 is CASSLVDRGDYGYTF. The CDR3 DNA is TGCGCCAGCAGCTTGGTTGACAGGGGGGACTATGGCTACACCTTC.